One and the same sample provided the 26 T cell receptor beta chains below, sequenced in a study of cytomegalovirus exposure and HLA in healthy donors. Primers for the PCR totalled 60 Vbeta and 13 Jbeta. Profiling relied on immunoSEQ multiplex PCR, and the TCRdb table lists in-frame clones only, not all of them. The table includes approximately 140,000 clones, around 83% detected once. The sequenced material came from PBMCs. The source is a girl under 10 years old in good health and CMV-seronegative.

This clone was detected once. The V gene is TRBV27, the J gene TRBJ1-1; 9 positions agree with TRBD1. The germline V gene encodes CDR1 MNHEY and CDR2 SMNVEV (reference sequence). The CDR3 is made up of 15 amino acids. The junction had 5 bases not matched to a gene; V was cut back by 6 bases and J by 0 bases. The CDR3 DNA is TGTGCCAGCAGCATACAGGGGGCTTTGAACACTGAAGCTTTCTTT. This translates into CASSIQGALNTEAFF.

The chain employs TRBV2 and TRBJ2-1; 10 bases match TRBD2. This CDR3 comprises 18 residues. The germline CDR1 and CDR2 sequences are SNHLY and FYNNEI. The trim removed 5 bases at V and 4 bases at J, leaving 14 bases unmatched. The CDR3 DNA follows: TGTGCCAGCAGTCAAAGTGGGGCTAGCGGGGGAGTTTACAATGAGCAGTTCTTC. Its protein product is CASSQSGASGGVYNEQFF.

This clone was observed a handful of times. This chain connects TRBV7-9 to TRBJ1-2, with D perhaps matching TRBD1 (6 bases). The V gene's germline CDR1 is SEHNR and CDR2 FQNEAQ (reference sequence). Trimming removed 5 bases from V and 0 bases from J, with 13 bases in between. The length of the CDR3 is 15 residues. The CDR3 nucleotides are TGTGCCAGCAGCCCACAGGGCCATACTAACTATGGCTACACCTTC. As protein: CASSPQGHTNYGYTF. Supplemented by reference TRBV7-9 and TRBJ1-2, the full variable domain reads DTGVSQNPRHKITKRGQNVTFRCDPISEHNRLYWYRQTLGQGPEFLTYFQNEAQLEKSRLLSDRFSAERPKGSFSTLEIQRTEQGDSAMYLCASSPQGHTNYGYTFGSGTRLTVV.

V and J are TRBV7-2 and TRBJ2-3; 8 bases agree with TRBD2. CDR3 length: 16 amino acids. The V gene's germline CDR1 is SGHTA and CDR2 FQGNSA. V was clipped by 2 bases and J by 7 bases; unmatched bases: 11. Here the CDR3 DNA reads TGTGCCAGCAGCTTACTTACCGGGACTAGAAAGAATACGCAGTATTTT. It yields the protein CASSLLTGTRKNTQYF.

This clone was picked up one time. This CDR3 is missing its conserved last phenylalanine or tryptophan, likely due to a read error. The CDR3 DNA follows: TGTGCCAGCTCACCATGGGCCGTGGGAGACGAGCAGTACCTC. Its protein is CASSPWAVGDEQYL. V usage is TRBV18 and J usage is TRBJ2-7; D possibly corresponds to TRBD2 (5 bases). Between the trimmed V and J ends, which lost 2 bases and 5 bases, there was a span of 13 bases. Germline assignment: CDR1 KGHSH and CDR2 LQKENI. This CDR3 comprises 14 residues.

This sequence joins TRBV10-2 and TRBJ2-7; TRBD2 might be the D (6 bases). Germline loops: CDR1 WSHSY, CDR2 SAAADI. The CDR3 loop spans 15 amino acids. Trimming cost V 6 bases and J 3 bases, with 18 bases left between them. The CDR3 bases are TGCGCCAGCAGGAGAAGACTAGACTCGTACTACGAGCAGTACTTC. Translating it yields CASRRRLDSYYEQYF.

The genes are TRBV30 and TRBJ2-1, with 11 bases that match TRBD2. This CDR3 is 15 amino acids long. The J segment lost 7 bases and the V segment lost 1 base, leaving 6 bases of the junction unmatched. Germline V gene data show CDR1 as GTSNPN and CDR2 as SVGIG (reference sequence). CDR3 bases: TGTGCCTGGAGTGAGGCTAGCGGGGGGAGGAATGAGCAGTTCTTC. Its translation is CAWSEASGGRNEQFF.

The chain combines TRBV5-1 with TRBJ2-3; 11 nucleotides agree with TRBD2. This CDR3 comprises 18 residues. Per the germline V gene, CDR1 is SGHRS and CDR2 is YFSETQ. Unmatched junction bases numbered 11, after V lost 0 bases and J lost 5 bases. The CDR3 sequence: CASSLAGLAGGPIDTQYF. The CDR3 DNA sequence: TGCGCCAGCAGCTTGGCCGGTTTAGCGGGGGGGCCGATAGATACGCAGTATTTT.

This clone was recorded a few times. The rearrangement uses TRBV28 and TRBJ2-7; 12 bases line up with TRBD2. The CDR3 consists of 16 residues. The junction had 8 bases not matched to a gene; V was cut back by 5 bases and J by 3 bases. Germline-derived CDR1 and CDR2 are MDHEN and SYDVKM. CDR3 residues: CASSPSLAGGYYEQYF. In nucleotides, the CDR3 is TGTGCCAGCAGTCCTTCACTAGCGGGAGGTTACTACGAGCAGTACTTC.

This chain links TRBV14 with TRBJ1-2; no definite D call. V lost 0 bases and J 5 bases, leaving 7 bases between the germline ends. The CDR3 runs 13 residues. Per the germline V gene, CDR1 is SGHDN and CDR2 is FVKESK. CDR3 in DNA: TGTGCCAGCAGCCAAGACGGCGGTTATGGCTACACCTTC. This encodes CASSQDGGYGYTF.

The chain recombines TRBV30 with TRBJ2-5; 9 nucleotides line up with TRBD1. CDR3 length: 13 residues. Losses at the gene ends were 3 bases for V and 7 bases for J; bases not matched to a gene: 6. CDR1 is GTSNPN and CDR2 is SVGIG in the germline V gene (reference sequence). Written as DNA, the CDR3 is TGTGCCTGGAGGGCGGACAGGGGTTGGACCCAGTACTTC. As protein: CAWRADRGWTQYF.

The chain recombines TRBV5-5 with TRBJ1-1; D is undetermined. The CDR3 runs to 11 residues. The V end was cut by 0 bases, the J end by 12 bases, with 9 bases between. Per germline, CDR1 SGHKS and CDR2 YYEKEE (reference sequence). CDR3 protein: CASSLAGKTFF. CDR3 DNA sequence: TGTGCCAGCAGCTTGGCAGGAAAGACTTTCTTT.

This chain uses TRBV18 with TRBJ2-5, with D perhaps TRBD2 (6 bases). The CDR3 extends over 16 amino acids. The V end lost 3 bases, the J end lost 1 base, and 15 bases lay between the germline ends. Germline values: CDR1 KGHSH, CDR2 LQKENI. CDR3 loop: CASSPPGLGAQETQYF. In DNA, the CDR3 is TGTGCCAGCTCACCCCCGGGACTTGGGGCCCAAGAGACCCAGTACTTC.

The CDR3 region is CASSVGGGSYNEQFF. DNA for the CDR3: TGTGCCAGCAGCGTAGGGGGGGGCTCCTACAATGAGCAGTTCTTC. J is TRBJ2-1 and V is TRBV9; the match to TRBD2 covers 7 bases. The CDR3 loop spans 15 amino acids. The V and J ends lost 0 bases and 0 bases, in that order; junction bases with no gene match: 0. Per germline, CDR1 SGDLS and CDR2 YYNGEE.

J is TRBJ2-1 and V is TRBV5-6; D is unclear. The V and J ends lost 0 bases and 6 bases respectively, with 4 bases between them. Germline CDR1 SGHDT, CDR2 YYEEEE. The CDR3 is 12 residues long. The CDR3 is CASSLAPNEQFF. The DNA for the CDR3 is TGTGCCAGCAGCTTGGCTCCCAATGAGCAGTTCTTC.

V is TRBV28 and J is TRBJ1-5; D perhaps matches TRBD1 (5 bases). This CDR3 comprises 15 residues. CDR1 is MDHEN, CDR2 SYDVKM, per germline. V lost 6 bases to trimming and J lost 5 bases, with 17 bases between them. CDR3: CASRAGAGWDQPQHF. CDR3 in DNA: TGTGCCAGCAGGGCGGGAGCAGGGTGGGATCAGCCCCAGCATTTT.

The chain links TRBV19 to TRBJ2-3; 13 bases fit TRBD2. Germline lookup yields CDR1 LNHDA and CDR2 SQIVND (reference sequence). V was clipped by 1 base and J by 7 bases; unmatched bases: 8. This CDR3 has 17 amino acids. CDR3 sequence (DNA): TGTGCCAGTAGTATAGGAGGCGGACTAGCGGGAGTAAATACGCAGTATTTT. Translating gives CASSIGGGLAGVNTQYF.

The chain combines TRBV7-9 with TRBJ2-7, with 7 bases lining up with TRBD1. Germline loops: CDR1 SEHNR, CDR2 FQNEAQ (reference sequence). The CDR3 is 15 residues long. V was pared by 5 bases and J by 4 bases, with 11 bases of the junction left unmatched. The CDR3 sequence: CASSAAGGRVYEQYF. Written as DNA, the CDR3 is TGTGCCAGCAGCGCCGCAGGGGGTAGGGTATACGAGCAGTACTTC.

The chain joins TRBV7-8 to TRBJ2-7, with 10 bases that match TRBD2. CDR3 size: 15 residues. Trimming at V came to 5 bases and at J to 3 bases, leaving 7 bases not matched to a gene. Looked up from germline, CDR1 is SGHVS and CDR2 is FQNEAQ. Here the CDR3 reads CASSVLAGYSYEQYF. CDR3 sequence (DNA): TGTGCCAGCAGCGTACTAGCGGGGTACAGCTACGAGCAGTACTTC.

V is TRBV6-5 and J is TRBJ1-1, with 8 bases identical to TRBD1. This CDR3 contains 14 residues. V shed 7 bases and J 0 bases; nucleotides not matched to a gene: 4. Germline V gives CDR1 MNHEY, CDR2 SVGAGI. The CDR3 bases are TGTGCCAGCACCCCGGACAGGGTGAACACTGAAGCTTTCTTT. Encoded protein: CASTPDRVNTEAFF.

This clone was counted between two and nine times. The chain has TRBV19 and TRBJ1-5, with D hard to call. Trimming cost V 2 bases and J 0 bases, with 8 bases left between them. Germline loops: CDR1 LNHDA, CDR2 SQIVND (reference sequence). This CDR3 region has 15 residues. The DNA for the CDR3 is TGTGCCAGTAGTATAACAGACTATAGCAATCAGCCCCAGCATTTT. This gives the protein CASSITDYSNQPQHF.

J is TRBJ2-7 and V is TRBV5-1; 10 bases are a match to TRBD2. J was trimmed by 3 bases and V by 2 bases; bases with no gene match: 5. The CDR3 spans 15 residues. Germline V gives CDR1 SGHRS, CDR2 YFSETQ. The CDR3 sequence: CASSFRLAGSYEQYF. The CDR3 DNA is TGCGCCAGCAGCTTCCGACTAGCGGGCAGCTACGAGCAGTACTTC. The whole variable domain, remainder taken from reference TRBV5-1 and TRBJ2-7, is KAGVTQTPRYLIKTRGQQVTLSCSPISGHRSVSWYQQTPGQGLQFLFEYFSETQRNKGNFPGRFSGRQFSNSRSEMNVSTLELGDSALYLCASSFRLAGSYEQYFGPGTRLTVT.

The J gene is TRBJ1-2, the V gene TRBV7-2, with TRBD1 matching 11 bases. CDR3 length: 17 residues. J lost 7 bases, V lost 3 bases, and 13 bases had no gene match. Germline lookup yields CDR1 SGHTA and CDR2 FQGNSA. CDR3 region: CASSFKVPGTGGTGYTF. DNA of the CDR3: TGTGCCAGCAGCTTCAAAGTCCCCGGGACAGGGGGGACTGGCTACACCTTC.

The V call is TRBV2, the J call TRBJ1-1, with D maybe TRBD1 (5 bases). Germline V gives CDR1 SNHLY, CDR2 FYNNEI. The length of the CDR3 is 15 residues. The V gene lost 6 bases and the J gene lost 0 bases, with 14 bases spanning the gap. The CDR3 DNA sequence: TGTGCCAGCAGCCCCTCGACAGCGATGAACACTGAAGCTTTCTTT. This translates into CASSPSTAMNTEAFF.

The chain carries TRBV6-5 and TRBJ1-6; 9 nucleotides match TRBD1. This CDR3 spans 14 amino acids. The germline gives CDR1 MNHEY, CDR2 SVGAGI. Trimming at V came to 10 bases and at J to 7 bases, leaving 8 bases not matched to a gene. The CDR3 nucleotides read TGTGCCATCCGCCCCGACAGGGGGAATTCACCCCTCCACTTT. It translates to CAIRPDRGNSPLHF.

This clone was detected only once. The V call is TRBV5-6, the J call TRBJ2-1, with no clear D. Germline V gene data show CDR1 as SGHDT and CDR2 as YYEEEE. CDR3 length equals 15 residues. V was shortened by 4 bases and J by 4 bases, with 15 bases between the two germline ends. CDR3: CASSLDWYSYNEQFF. DNA of the CDR3: TGTGCCAGCAGCCTGGATTGGTACTCTTACAATGAGCAGTTCTTC.